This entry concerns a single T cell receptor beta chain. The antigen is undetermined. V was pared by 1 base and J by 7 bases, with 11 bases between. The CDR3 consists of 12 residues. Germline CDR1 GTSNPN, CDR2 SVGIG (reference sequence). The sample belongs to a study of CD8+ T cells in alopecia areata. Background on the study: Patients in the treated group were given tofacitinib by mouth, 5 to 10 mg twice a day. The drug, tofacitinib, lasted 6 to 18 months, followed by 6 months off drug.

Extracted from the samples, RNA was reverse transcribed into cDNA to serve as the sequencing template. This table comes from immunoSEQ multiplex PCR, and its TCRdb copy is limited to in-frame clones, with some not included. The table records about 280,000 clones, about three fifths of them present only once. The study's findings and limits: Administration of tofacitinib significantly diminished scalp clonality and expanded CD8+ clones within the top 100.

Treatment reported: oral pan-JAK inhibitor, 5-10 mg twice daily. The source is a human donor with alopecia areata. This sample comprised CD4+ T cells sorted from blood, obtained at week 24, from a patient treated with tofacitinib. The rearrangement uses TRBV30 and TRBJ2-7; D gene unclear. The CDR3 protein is CAWSGSVGEQYF. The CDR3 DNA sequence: TGTGCCTGGAGTGGTTCCGTTGGGGAGCAGTACTTC.